These 26 T cell receptor beta chains were sequenced from one sample in a study of cytomegalovirus exposure and HLA in healthy donors. PCR was performed using 60 Vbeta and 13 Jbeta primers. TCRdb keeps only in-frame clones here, not all; method: immunoSEQ multiplex PCR. Altogether roughly 100,000 clones are present, more than 60% being singletons, with the ten largest covering around 5.1%. Material for sequencing was PBMCs. Receptors originate from a male donor in good health and CMV-seronegative.

The gene calls are TRBV30 and TRBJ2-1; maybe TRBD2 (7 bases). Germline V lookup: CDR1 GTSNPN, CDR2 SVGIG (reference sequence). This CDR3 has 19 amino acids. Trimming removed 1 base at V and 0 bases at J, with 22 bases between. CDR3 nucleotide sequence: TGTGCCTGGAGTGGTAGGGGGGCGGGAGTAGAAAGCTCCTACAATGAGCAGTTCTTC. Protein product: CAWSGRGAGVESSYNEQFF.

The V call is TRBV5-6, the J call TRBJ2-3; 8 positions agree with TRBD2. This CDR3 is built from 13 residues. The V gene's germline CDR1 is SGHDT and CDR2 YYEEEE. Trimming removed 5 bases from V and 3 bases from J; junction bases left unmatched: 2. The CDR3 is CASSQRETDTQYF. The CDR3 nucleotides read TGTGCCAGCAGTCAGCGGGAGACAGATACGCAGTATTTT.

This rearrangement joins TRBV9 to TRBJ2-5, with D possibly being TRBD1 (6 bases). Germline V lookup: CDR1 SGDLS, CDR2 YYNGEE. Deletions cut 6 bases from V and 3 bases from J, with 18 bases between. CDR3 length: 15 residues. The CDR3, as DNA: TGTGCCAGCACCGGGGCAGGGGCAGCCGAAGAGACCCAGTACTTC. This codes for CASTGAGAAEETQYF. Looking up the rest from reference TRBV9 and TRBJ2-5 gives the full variable domain: DSGVTQTPKHLITATGQRVTLRCSPRSGDLSVYWYQQSLDQGLQFLIQYYNGEERAKGNILERFSAQQFPDLHSELNLSSLELGDSALYFCASTGAGAAEETQYFGPGTRLLVL.

The chain carries TRBV6-1 and TRBJ1-4, with D unresolved. Germline V lookup: CDR1 MNHNS, CDR2 SASEGT. The CDR3 consists of 15 residues. Trimming removed 3 bases from V and 6 bases from J, with 14 bases in between. The chain's CDR3 is CASSDVGGLYEKLFF. The CDR3 coding sequence is TGTGCCAGCAGTGATGTGGGAGGGTTATATGAAAAACTGTTTTTT.

This clone was recorded only once. The gene calls are TRBV2 and TRBJ2-5; 12 bases are a match to TRBD2. Germline-derived CDR1 and CDR2 are SNHLY and FYNNEI. Trimming cost V 5 bases and J 5 bases; bases outside gene matches: 3. This CDR3 is built from 14 residues. The CDR3 region has the DNA TGTGCCAGCAGTATTGGGACTAGCGGGGAGACCCAGTACTTC. Its protein product is CASSIGTSGETQYF.

The J gene is TRBJ2-5, the V gene TRBV5-1; D not resolved. Germline lookup yields CDR1 SGHRS and CDR2 YFSETQ. The CDR3 totals 14 residues. V was clipped by 3 bases and J by 1 base, with 10 bases between them. CDR3 amino acids: CASSSLPGQETQYF. CDR3 nucleotides: TGCGCCAGCAGCTCATTACCCGGCCAAGAGACCCAGTACTTC.

V gene TRBV28 combines with J gene TRBJ2-3; a possible D gene is TRBD1 (6 bases). There are 11 residues in the CDR3. The V end was cut by 3 bases, the J end by 12 bases, with 10 bases between. Germline V gene lookup returns CDR1 MDHEN and CDR2 SYDVKM. The CDR3 DNA sequence: TGTGCCAGCAGTTTCAGGGGTTTTCAGTATTTT. Protein product: CASSFRGFQYF. The whole variable domain, filled in from reference TRBV28 and TRBJ2-3, reads DVKVTQSSRYLVKRTGEKVFLECVQDMDHENMFWYRQDPGLGLRLIYFSYDVKMKEKGDIPEGYSVSREKKERFSLILESASTNQTSMYLCASSFRGFQYFGPGTRLTVL.

J is TRBJ1-4 and V is TRBV7-2; 7 bases are a match to TRBD1. V was clipped by 4 bases and J by 8 bases; unmatched bases: 10. CDR1 SGHTA and CDR2 FQGNSA come from the germline V gene. This CDR3 is built from 15 residues. The CDR3 coding sequence is TGTGCCAGCAGCTCCCCGGGACAGAGGGGCGAAAAACTGTTTTTT. This codes for CASSSPGQRGEKLFF.

This sequence joins TRBV11-2 and TRBJ1-1; 9 bases map to TRBD1. Germline assignment: CDR1 SGHAT and CDR2 FQNNGV. This CDR3 is 14 amino acids long. The V and J ends lost 6 bases and 8 bases, in that order; junction bases with no gene match: 10. This CDR3 reads CASSPITGTGEAFF. The CDR3 coding sequence is TGTGCCAGCAGTCCAATTACCGGGACAGGGGAAGCTTTCTTT.

J is TRBJ1-1 and V is TRBV7-9; the D is unclear. Trimming cost V 1 base and J 8 bases, with 8 bases left between them. CDR1 is SEHNR, CDR2 FQNEAQ, per germline (reference sequence). This CDR3 has 12 amino acids. CDR3 nucleotide sequence: TGTGCCAGCAGCTTAGTGGTTGAGGAAGCTTTCTTT. This encodes CASSLVVEEAFF.

This chain joins TRBV6-1 and TRBJ2-5, with 8 bases aligning to TRBD2. CDR1 is MNHNS and CDR2 is SASEGT in the germline V gene. V shed 7 bases, J shed 5 bases, and the junction held 12 bases outside the gene matches. The CDR3 is 15 amino acids. The CDR3 coding sequence is TGTGCCAGCAACCGAGCGGGAGACAGTGACGAGACCCAGTACTTC. It is translated as CASNRAGDSDETQYF.

V usage is TRBV18 and J usage is TRBJ1-4, with TRBD1 matching over 10 bases. Germline V gene lookup returns CDR1 KGHSH and CDR2 LQKENI. After removal of 6 bases from V and 1 base from J, the junction contained 8 bases not matched to a gene. This CDR3 has 17 amino acids. CDR3 DNA sequence: TGTGCCAGCTCTCCGGGACAGGGGTCTCGAACTAATGAAAAACTGTTTTTT. This gives the protein CASSPGQGSRTNEKLFF.

The chain joins TRBV10-3 to TRBJ2-2, with D possibly TRBD2 on 5 matching bases. CDR3 length equals 14 residues. CDR1 and CDR2 from the germline V gene are ENHRY and SYGVKD. In DNA form, the CDR3 reads TGTGCGGGTCGAGAGCGGCAGAACACCGGGGAGCTGTTTTTT. Its translation is CAGRERQNTGELFF.

This clone was seen a handful of times. The chain employs TRBV6-5 and TRBJ1-1; D is uncertain. The CDR3 runs 14 residues. With 7 bases removed from V and 2 bases from J, the gap between germline ends came to 14 bases. Germline CDR1 MNHEY, CDR2 SVGAGI. For the CDR3, the DNA is TGTGCCAGCACTCAGCAACAGTATAACACTGAAGCTTTCTTT. It yields the protein CASTQQQYNTEAFF.

V gene TRBV5-1 combines with J gene TRBJ2-7; a weak D match, TRBD2 (5 bases). Looked up from germline, CDR1 is SGHRS and CDR2 is YFSETQ. The CDR3 has 14 residues. Trimming stripped 8 bases from V and 1 base from J, with 16 bases between. CDR3 DNA sequence: TGCGCCAGAAACCCCCCTGGACTTTCCTACGAGCAGTACTTC. It is translated as CARNPPGLSYEQYF.

This clone was found a few times. This chain uses TRBV2 with TRBJ1-5, with unresolved D. Trimming stripped 6 bases from V and 0 bases from J, with 12 bases between. CDR1 is SNHLY, CDR2 FYNNEI, per germline. This CDR3 is 15 amino acids long. Written as DNA, the CDR3 is TGTGCCAGCAGAAGGACTCCCAGTAGCAATCAGCCCCAGCATTTT. Translation: CASRRTPSSNQPQHF.

CDR3 bases: TGTGCCAGCTCAGAATACAGCCGAGGAGAGGGCTATGGCTACACCTTC. It yields the protein CASSEYSRGEGYGYTF. The V and J genes are TRBV18 and TRBJ1-2, with D unresolved. Trimming took off 5 bases at V and 4 bases at J, with 20 bases between the two ends. Germline assignment: CDR1 KGHSH and CDR2 LQKENI. The CDR3 has 16 residues.

The chain is built from TRBV5-1 and TRBJ1-3, with TRBD1 matching over 10 bases. The CDR3 is 19 amino acids. Germline CDR1 is SGHRS and CDR2 is YFSETQ. The V gene end was trimmed by 0 bases and the J gene end by 1 base; junction bases not matched to a gene: 10. In DNA form, the CDR3 reads TGCGCCAGCAGCTTGGGGACAGGGGGATCTAGCTCATCTGGAAACACCATATATTTT. Amino acids: CASSLGTGGSSSSGNTIYF.

This chain links TRBV5-6 with TRBJ2-5; TRBD2 might be the D (7 bases). CDR1 is SGHDT, CDR2 YYEEEE, per germline. V was pared by 1 base and J by 1 base, with 11 bases between. This CDR3 has 15 residues. CDR3 protein: CASSLTAGAQETQYF. The CDR3 DNA follows: TGTGCCAGCAGCTTGACGGCGGGGGCCCAAGAGACCCAGTACTTC.

The rearrangement uses TRBV6-1 and TRBJ1-1, with D maybe TRBD1 (6 bases). The CDR3 is 14 amino acids. Germline V gene data show CDR1 as MNHNS and CDR2 as SASEGT. Trimming removed 6 bases at V and 1 base at J, with 12 bases between. The CDR3 sequence: CASSQGIWNTEAFF. The CDR3 DNA follows: TGTGCCAGCAGCCAGGGGATTTGGAACACTGAAGCTTTCTTT.

As DNA, the CDR3 is TGTGCCAGCAGTACGACAGGGGGGTTCTATGAGCAGTTCTTC. This translates into CASSTTGGFYEQFF. The V gene is TRBV6-5, the J gene TRBJ2-1; TRBD1 matches at 9 bases. Unmatched junction bases numbered 7, after V lost 5 bases and J lost 8 bases. Germline-derived CDR1 and CDR2 are MNHEY and SVGAGI. This CDR3 is 14 amino acids long.

The chain links TRBV25-1 to TRBJ2-7, with TRBD2 matching 14 bases. CDR3 length equals 18 residues. Per the germline V gene, CDR1 is MGHDK and CDR2 is SYGVNS. With V trimmed by 4 bases and J by 4 bases, 12 bases remained unmatched. CDR3 sequence reads: CASSGPRAGLAGGYEQYF. As DNA, the CDR3 is TGTGCCAGCAGTGGACCCCGGGCCGGACTAGCGGGGGGATACGAGCAGTACTTC.

The chain links TRBV7-8 to TRBJ2-1; 9 bases line up with TRBD2. Trimming at V came to 6 bases and at J to 8 bases, leaving 14 bases not matched to a gene. The germline gives CDR1 SGHVS, CDR2 FQNEAQ. CDR3 size: 16 residues. CDR3 coding DNA: TGTGCCAGCAGTTCTACGCCGGGGACTAGCATCGATGAGCAGTTCTTC. It yields the protein CASSSTPGTSIDEQFF.

The genes are TRBV6-5 and TRBJ2-5; TRBD1 aligns across 9 bases. The CDR3 is made up of 14 amino acids. Trimming at V came to 6 bases and at J to 1 base, leaving 3 bases not matched to a gene. CDR1 is MNHEY and CDR2 is SVGAGI in the germline V gene. The CDR3 loop is CASRQTGGQETQYF. The CDR3 region has the DNA TGTGCCAGCAGACAGACAGGGGGCCAAGAGACCCAGTACTTC.

In regard to this clone: One junction end does not reproduce the germline sequence, and a read error may be involved. J is TRBJ2-1 and V is TRBV7-9; weak D call: TRBD2 (5 bases). The V gene's germline CDR1 is SEHNR and CDR2 FQNEAQ (reference sequence). There are 11 residues in the CDR3. Written as DNA, the CDR3 is TGTTCCAGCGGTAGTTACAATGAGCAGTTCTTC. The encoded protein is CSSGSYNEQFF. The full variable domain, in which reference TRBV7-9 and TRBJ2-1 provide the parts outside the CDR3, is DTGVSQNPRHKITKRGQNVTFRCDPISEHNRLYWYRQTLGQGPEFLTYFQNEAQLEKSRLLSDRFSAERPKGSFSTLEIQRTEQGDSAMYLCSSGSYNEQFFGPGTRLTVL.

V is TRBV7-8 and J is TRBJ1-5; TRBD1 agrees at 9 bases. This CDR3 has 16 amino acids. V was clipped by 7 bases and J by 0 bases; unmatched bases: 7. Germline-derived CDR1 and CDR2 are SGHVS and FQNEAQ. Here the CDR3 reads CASIKDRGISNQPQHF. DNA for the CDR3: TGTGCCAGCATAAAGGACAGGGGTATTAGCAATCAGCCCCAGCATTTT.